This T cell receptor beta chain is drawn from a study of blood T cell repertoires in COVID-19. On the study more broadly: Acute and convalescent COVID-19 specimens originated in the United States, Italy and Spain. T cells, B-cell-depleted T cells, or PBMCs provided the cDNA or gDNA that served as material.

As handled by the study authors: Nucleated cell number was recorded as an estimate derived from reference gene primer amplification. This table comes from immunoSEQ multiplex PCR, and its TCRdb copy is limited to in-frame clones, with some not included. V and J calls and clone size come straight from that table; D and trimming were deduced from the DNA. Among about 180,000 clones listed, 82% were seen once. Which cohort a participant joined came from the clinical history participants gave. V trimming: 6 bases; J trimming: 6 bases; junction bases outside the gene matches: 11. Germline V lookup: CDR1 MDHEN, CDR2 SYDVKM. The CDR3 loop spans 15 amino acids.

Sequenced: PBMCs or T cells enriched from blood (not recorded which). The receptor was isolated from a man between 60 and 70 years old who had recovered from COVID-19. The chain has TRBV28 and TRBJ2-7; 10 bases are a match to TRBD1. CDR3 DNA sequence: TGTGCCAGCAGAACCCGAGACAGGGGGCATCTCGAGCAGTACTTC. Encoded protein: CASRTRDRGHLEQYF.